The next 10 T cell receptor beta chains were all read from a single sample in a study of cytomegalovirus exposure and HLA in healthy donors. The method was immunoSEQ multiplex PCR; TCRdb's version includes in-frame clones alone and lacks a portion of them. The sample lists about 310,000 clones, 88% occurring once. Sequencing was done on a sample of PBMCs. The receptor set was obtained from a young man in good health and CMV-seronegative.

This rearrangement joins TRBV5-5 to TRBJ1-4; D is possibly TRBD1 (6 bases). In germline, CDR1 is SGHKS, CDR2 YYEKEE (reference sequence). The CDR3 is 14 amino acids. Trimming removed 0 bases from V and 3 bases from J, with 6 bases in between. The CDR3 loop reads CASSLGQANEKLFF. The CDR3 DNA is TGTGCCAGCAGCTTGGGACAGGCTAATGAAAAACTGTTTTTT.

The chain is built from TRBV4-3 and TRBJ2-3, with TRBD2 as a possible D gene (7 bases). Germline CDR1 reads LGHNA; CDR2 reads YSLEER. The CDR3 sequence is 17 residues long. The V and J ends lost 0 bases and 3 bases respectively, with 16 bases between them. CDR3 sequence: CASSQENRASGTDTQYF. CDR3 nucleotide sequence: TGCGCCAGCAGCCAAGAGAACAGGGCTAGCGGAACAGATACGCAGTATTTT.

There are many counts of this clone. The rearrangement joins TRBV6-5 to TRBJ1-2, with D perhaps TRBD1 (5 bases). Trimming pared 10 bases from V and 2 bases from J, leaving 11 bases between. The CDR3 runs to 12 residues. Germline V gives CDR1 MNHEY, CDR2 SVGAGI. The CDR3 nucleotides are TGTGCCACTCGACAGACAAACTATGGCTACACCTTC. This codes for CATRQTNYGYTF.

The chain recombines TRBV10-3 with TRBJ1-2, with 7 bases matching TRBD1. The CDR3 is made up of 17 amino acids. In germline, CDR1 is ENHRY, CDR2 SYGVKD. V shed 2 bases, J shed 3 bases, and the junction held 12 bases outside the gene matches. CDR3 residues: CAISETAGTDYYYGYTF. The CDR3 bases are TGTGCCATCAGTGAGACAGCCGGGACAGACTATTACTATGGCTACACCTTC.

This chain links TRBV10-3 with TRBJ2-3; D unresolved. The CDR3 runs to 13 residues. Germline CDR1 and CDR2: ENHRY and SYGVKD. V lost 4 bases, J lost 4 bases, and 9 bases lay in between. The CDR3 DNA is TGTGCCATCAGTGGGGCCCTGGCAGATACGCAGTATTTT. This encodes CAISGALADTQYF.

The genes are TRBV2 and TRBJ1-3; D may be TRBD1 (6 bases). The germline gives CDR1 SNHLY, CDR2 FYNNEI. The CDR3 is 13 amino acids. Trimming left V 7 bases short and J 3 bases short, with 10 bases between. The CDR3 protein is CASNGGGGNTIYF. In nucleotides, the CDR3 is TGTGCCAGCAATGGGGGCGGTGGAAACACCATATATTTT. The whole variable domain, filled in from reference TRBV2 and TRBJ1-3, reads EPEVTQTPSHQVTQMGQEVILRCVPISNHLYFYWYRQILGQKVEFLVSFYNNEISEKSEIFDDQFSVERPDGSNFTLKIRSTKLEDSAMYFCASNGGGGNTIYFGEGSWLTVV.

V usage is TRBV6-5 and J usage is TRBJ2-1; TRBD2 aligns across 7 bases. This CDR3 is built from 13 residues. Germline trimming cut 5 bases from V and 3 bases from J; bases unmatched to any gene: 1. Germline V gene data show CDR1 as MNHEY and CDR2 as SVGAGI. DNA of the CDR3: TGTGCCAGCAGTCGGACTAGCTACAATGAGCAGTTCTTC. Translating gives CASSRTSYNEQFF.

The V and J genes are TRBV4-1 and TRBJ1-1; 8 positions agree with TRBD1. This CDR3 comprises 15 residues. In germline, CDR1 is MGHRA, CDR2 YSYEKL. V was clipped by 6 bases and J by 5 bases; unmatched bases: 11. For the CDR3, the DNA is TGCGCCAGCAGTCACTTTGACAGGGGAAGGACTGAAGCTTTCTTT. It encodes CASSHFDRGRTEAFF.

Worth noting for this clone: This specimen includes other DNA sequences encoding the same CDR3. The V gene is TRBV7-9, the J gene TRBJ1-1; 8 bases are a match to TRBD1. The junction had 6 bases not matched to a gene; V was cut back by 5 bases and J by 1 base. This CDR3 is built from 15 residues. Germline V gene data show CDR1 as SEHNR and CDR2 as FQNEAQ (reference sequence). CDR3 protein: CASSPRTGPNTEAFF. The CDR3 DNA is TGTGCCAGCAGCCCCCGGACAGGGCCGAACACTGAAGCTTTCTTT. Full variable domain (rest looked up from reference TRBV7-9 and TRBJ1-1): DTGVSQNPRHKITKRGQNVTFRCDPISEHNRLYWYRQTLGQGPEFLTYFQNEAQLEKSRLLSDRFSAERPKGSFSTLEIQRTEQGDSAMYLCASSPRTGPNTEAFFGQGTRLTVV.

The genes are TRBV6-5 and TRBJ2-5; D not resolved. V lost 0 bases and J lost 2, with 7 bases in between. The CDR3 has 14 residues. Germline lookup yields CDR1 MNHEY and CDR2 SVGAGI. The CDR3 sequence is CASSYSPDQETQYF. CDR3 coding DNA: TGTGCCAGCAGTTACTCGCCAGATCAAGAGACCCAGTACTTC.